This TCR beta chain was retrieved from a study of a mutant IDH1 vaccine in newly diagnosed glioma. Study as a whole: Patients previously underwent radiotherapy, temozolomide, or both, and most underwent both.

Data came from immunoSEQ multiplex PCR; TCRdb stores just in-frame clones and leaves some out. The sample lists roughly 34,000 clones, 75% to 95% occurring once. Regarding time point: week 47, end of study. Topical imiquimod was applied with each vaccine dose, which held 300 ug of mutant IDH1 20-mer peptide. There were eight vaccinations for patients, given in weeks 1, 3, 5, 7, 11, 15, 19 and 23. The donors' diagnosis was new WHO grade 3 or 4 astrocytoma that was IDH1-mutant and ATRX-lost. The CDR3 extends over 13 amino acids. The V end was cut by 3 bases, the J end by 8 bases, with 11 bases between. CDR1 SGHTA and CDR2 FQGNSA come from the germline V gene. Comment on this clone: The target antigen is unknown.

The sample consisted of PBMCs, taken from a glioma patient whose treatment included an IDH1 peptide vaccine. The sequence was collected from a woman aged 40 to 55 with glioma. The chain joins TRBV7-2 to TRBJ2-1; D remains unclear. CDR3 loop: CASSFGLRDEQFF. Here the CDR3 DNA reads TGTGCCAGCAGCTTTGGGCTTAGAGATGAGCAGTTCTTC.